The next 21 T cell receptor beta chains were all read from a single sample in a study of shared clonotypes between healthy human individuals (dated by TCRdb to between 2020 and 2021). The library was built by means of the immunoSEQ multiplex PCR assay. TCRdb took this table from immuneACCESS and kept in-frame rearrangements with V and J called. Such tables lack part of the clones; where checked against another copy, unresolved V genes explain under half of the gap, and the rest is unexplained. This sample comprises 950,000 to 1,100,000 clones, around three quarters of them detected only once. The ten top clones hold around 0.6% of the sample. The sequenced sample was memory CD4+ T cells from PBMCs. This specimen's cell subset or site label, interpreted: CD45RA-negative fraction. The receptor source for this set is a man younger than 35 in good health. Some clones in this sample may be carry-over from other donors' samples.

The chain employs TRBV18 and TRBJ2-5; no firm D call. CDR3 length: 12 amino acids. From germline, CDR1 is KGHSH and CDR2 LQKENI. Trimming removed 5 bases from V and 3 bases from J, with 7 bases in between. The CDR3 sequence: CASSSTEETQYF. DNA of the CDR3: TGTGCCAGCTCATCGACGGAAGAGACCCAGTACTTC.

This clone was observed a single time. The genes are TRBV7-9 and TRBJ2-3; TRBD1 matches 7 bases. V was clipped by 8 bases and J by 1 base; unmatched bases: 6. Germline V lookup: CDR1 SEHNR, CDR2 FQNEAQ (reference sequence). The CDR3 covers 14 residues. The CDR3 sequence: CASGLQGGTDTQYF. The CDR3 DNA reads TGTGCCAGCGGACTTCAGGGGGGCACAGATACGCAGTATTTT.

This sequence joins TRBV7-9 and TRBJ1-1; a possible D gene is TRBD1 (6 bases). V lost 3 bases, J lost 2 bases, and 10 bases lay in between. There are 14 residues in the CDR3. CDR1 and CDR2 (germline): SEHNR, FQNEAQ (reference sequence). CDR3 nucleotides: TGTGCCAGCAGCTTCGGACAGCTTAACACTGAAGCTTTCTTT. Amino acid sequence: CASSFGQLNTEAFF.

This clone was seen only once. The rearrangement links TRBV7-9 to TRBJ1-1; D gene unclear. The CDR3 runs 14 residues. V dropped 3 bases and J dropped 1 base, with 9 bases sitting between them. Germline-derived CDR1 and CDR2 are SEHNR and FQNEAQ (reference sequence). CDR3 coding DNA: TGTGCCAGCAGCTTGCCCCATCCGAACACTGAAGCTTTCTTT. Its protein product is CASSLPHPNTEAFF.

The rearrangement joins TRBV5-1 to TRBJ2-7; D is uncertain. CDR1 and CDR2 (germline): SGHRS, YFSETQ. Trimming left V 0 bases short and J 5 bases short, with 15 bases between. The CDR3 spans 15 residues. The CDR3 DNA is TGCGCCAGCAGCTTGGTTTTGGGTATGGGGAACGAGCAGTACTTC. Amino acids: CASSLVLGMGNEQYF.

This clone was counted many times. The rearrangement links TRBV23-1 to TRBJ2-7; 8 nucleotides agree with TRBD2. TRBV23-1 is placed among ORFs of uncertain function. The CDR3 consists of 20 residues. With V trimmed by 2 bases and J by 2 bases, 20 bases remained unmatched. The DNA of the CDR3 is TGCGCCAGCAGTCAAACCCGGGACACTCCGGGGGGGGTACCTCCCTACGAGCAGTACTTC. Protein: CASSQTRDTPGGVPPYEQYF.

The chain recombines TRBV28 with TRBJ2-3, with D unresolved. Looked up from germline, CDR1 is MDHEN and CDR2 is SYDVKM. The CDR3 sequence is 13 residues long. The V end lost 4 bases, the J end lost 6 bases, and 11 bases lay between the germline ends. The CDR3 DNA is TGTGCCAGCAGTTCCCCGGCCGGGGATACGCAGTATTTT. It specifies CASSSPAGDTQYF.

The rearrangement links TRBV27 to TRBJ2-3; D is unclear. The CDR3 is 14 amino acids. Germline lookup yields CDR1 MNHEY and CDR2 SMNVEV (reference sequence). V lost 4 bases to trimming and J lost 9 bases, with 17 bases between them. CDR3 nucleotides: TGTGCCAGCAGTTCCTCCCCCCTTGTGGGCACGCAGTATTTT. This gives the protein CASSSSPLVGTQYF.

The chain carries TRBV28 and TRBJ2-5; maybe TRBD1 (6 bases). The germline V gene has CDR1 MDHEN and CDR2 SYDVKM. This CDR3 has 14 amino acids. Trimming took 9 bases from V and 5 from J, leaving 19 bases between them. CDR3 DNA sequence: TGTGCCAGTGCCACGGACCCAACAGGGGAGACCCAGTACTTC. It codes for CASATDPTGETQYF. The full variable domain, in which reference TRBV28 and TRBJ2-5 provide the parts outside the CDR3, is DVKVTQSSRYLVKRTGEKVFLECVQDMDHENMFWYRQDPGLGLRLIYFSYDVKMKEKGDIPEGYSVSREKKERFSLILESASTNQTSMYLCASATDPTGETQYFGPGTRLLVL.

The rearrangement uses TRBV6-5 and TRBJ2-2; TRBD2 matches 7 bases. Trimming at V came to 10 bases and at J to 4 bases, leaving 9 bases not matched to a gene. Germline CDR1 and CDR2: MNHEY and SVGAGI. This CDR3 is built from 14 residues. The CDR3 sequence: CATSREGSTGELFF. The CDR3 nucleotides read TGTGCCACCTCCAGGGAGGGGAGCACCGGGGAGCTGTTTTTT.

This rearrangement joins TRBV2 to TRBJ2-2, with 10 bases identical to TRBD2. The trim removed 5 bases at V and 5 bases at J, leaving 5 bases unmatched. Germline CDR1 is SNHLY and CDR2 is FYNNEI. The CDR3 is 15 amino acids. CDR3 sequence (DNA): TGTGCCAGCAGTCTAGCGGGAGAGGGAACCGGGGAGCTGTTTTTT. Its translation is CASSLAGEGTGELFF. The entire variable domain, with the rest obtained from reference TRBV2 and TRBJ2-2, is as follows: EPEVTQTPSHQVTQMGQEVILRCVPISNHLYFYWYRQILGQKVEFLVSFYNNEISEKSEIFDDQFSVERPDGSNFTLKIRSTKLEDSAMYFCASSLAGEGTGELFFGEGSRLTVL.

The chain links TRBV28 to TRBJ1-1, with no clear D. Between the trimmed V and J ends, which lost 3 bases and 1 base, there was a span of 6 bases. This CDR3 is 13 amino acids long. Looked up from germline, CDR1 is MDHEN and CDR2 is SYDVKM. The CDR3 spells CASSFVKNTEAFF. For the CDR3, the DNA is TGTGCCAGCAGTTTTGTAAAGAACACTGAAGCTTTCTTT.

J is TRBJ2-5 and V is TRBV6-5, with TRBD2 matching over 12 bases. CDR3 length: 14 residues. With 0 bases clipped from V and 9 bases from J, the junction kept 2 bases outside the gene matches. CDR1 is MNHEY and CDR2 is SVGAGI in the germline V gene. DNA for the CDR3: TGTGCCAGCAGTTACTCGGGACTAGCGGGTCCCCAGTACTTC. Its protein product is CASSYSGLAGPQYF.

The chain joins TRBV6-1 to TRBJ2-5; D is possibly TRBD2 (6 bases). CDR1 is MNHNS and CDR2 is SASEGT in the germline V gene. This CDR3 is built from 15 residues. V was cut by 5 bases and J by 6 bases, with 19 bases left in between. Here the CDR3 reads CASSTNSGETQTQYF. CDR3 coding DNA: TGTGCCAGCAGTACCAATTCGGGAGAGACACAGACCCAGTACTTC.

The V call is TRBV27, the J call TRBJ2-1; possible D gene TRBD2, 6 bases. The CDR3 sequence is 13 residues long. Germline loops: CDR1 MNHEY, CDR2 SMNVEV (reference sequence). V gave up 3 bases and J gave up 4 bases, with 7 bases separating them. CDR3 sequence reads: CASSFREYNEQFF. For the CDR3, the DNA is TGTGCCAGCAGTTTTCGGGAGTACAATGAGCAGTTCTTC.

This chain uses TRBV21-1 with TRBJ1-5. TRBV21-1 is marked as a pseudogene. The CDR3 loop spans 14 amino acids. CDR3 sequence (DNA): TGTGCCAGCAGCAGGGGTCTGGGCAATCAGCCCCAGCATTTT. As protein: CASSRGLGNQPQHF.

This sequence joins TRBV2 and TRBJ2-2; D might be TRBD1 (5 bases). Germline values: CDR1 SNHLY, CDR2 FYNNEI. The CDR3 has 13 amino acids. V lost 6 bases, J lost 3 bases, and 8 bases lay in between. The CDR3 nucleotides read TGTGCCAGCAGGCAGGGCGACACCGGGGAGCTGTTTTTT. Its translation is CASRQGDTGELFF.

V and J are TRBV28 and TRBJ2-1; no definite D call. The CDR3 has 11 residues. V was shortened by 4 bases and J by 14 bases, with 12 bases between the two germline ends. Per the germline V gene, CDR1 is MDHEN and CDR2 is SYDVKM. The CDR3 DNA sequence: TGTGCCAGCAGTTACCATGAAAGGGAGTTCTTC. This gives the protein CASSYHEREFF.

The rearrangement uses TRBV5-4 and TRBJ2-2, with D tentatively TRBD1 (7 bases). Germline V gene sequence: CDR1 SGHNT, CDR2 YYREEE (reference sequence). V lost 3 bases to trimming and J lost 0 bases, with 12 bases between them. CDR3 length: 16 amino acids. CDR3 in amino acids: CASSSQGGANTGELFF. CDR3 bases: TGTGCCAGCAGCTCTCAGGGGGGCGCGAACACCGGGGAGCTGTTTTTT.

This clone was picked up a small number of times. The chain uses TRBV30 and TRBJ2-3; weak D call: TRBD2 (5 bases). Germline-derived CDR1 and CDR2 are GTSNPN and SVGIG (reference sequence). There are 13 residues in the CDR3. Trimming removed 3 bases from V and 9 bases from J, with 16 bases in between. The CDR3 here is CAWRTKRLMTQYF. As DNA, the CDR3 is TGTGCCTGGAGAACCAAGAGACTAATGACGCAGTATTTT.

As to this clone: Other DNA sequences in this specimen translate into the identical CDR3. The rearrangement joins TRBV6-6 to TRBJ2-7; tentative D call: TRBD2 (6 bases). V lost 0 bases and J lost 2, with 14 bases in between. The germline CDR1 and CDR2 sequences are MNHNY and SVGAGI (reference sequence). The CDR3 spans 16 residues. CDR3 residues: CASSYSSLEGPYEQYF. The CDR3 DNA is TGTGCCAGCAGTTACTCCTCCTTGGAGGGCCCCTACGAGCAGTACTTC.